One and the same sample provided the 26 T cell receptor beta chains below, sequenced in a study of shared clonotypes between healthy human individuals. Clones were read by immunoSEQ multiplex PCR, and TCRdb kept only the in-frame ones, dropping some. Found here are approximately 82,000 clones, 62% of them singletons; the top ten hold about half. The source material was memory CD8+ T cells sorted from blood. The subset is: CD45RO+ cells pooled with CCR7-negative TemRA cells. Receptors originate from a man under 40 in good health.

V usage is TRBV10-3 and J usage is TRBJ1-2, with D tentatively TRBD1 (5 bases). CDR3 length: 14 residues. V lost 7 bases and J 0 bases, leaving 12 bases between the germline ends. The germline V gene encodes CDR1 ENHRY and CDR2 SYGVKD. The CDR3 region has the DNA TGTGCCATCATGGGGGACGAAGCTAACTATGGCTACACCTTC. It is translated as CAIMGDEANYGYTF.

The chain combines TRBV4-1 with TRBJ1-1; D gene uncertain. Per the germline V gene, CDR1 is MGHRA and CDR2 is YSYEKL. V lost 1 base and J lost 4, with 7 bases in between. CDR3 length: 13 amino acids. CDR3 DNA: TGCGCCAGCAGCCAAGGGGAGTCCACTGAAGCTTTCTTT. Translation gives CASSQGESTEAFF.

This chain joins TRBV27 and TRBJ2-1; D unresolved. Germline loops: CDR1 MNHEY, CDR2 SMNVEV (reference sequence). The CDR3 spans 18 residues. V dropped 4 bases and J dropped 3 bases, with 22 bases sitting between them. CDR3 coding DNA: TGTGCCAGCAGTTCCACCCTAAGCCGATCCCTTCGCTACAATGAGCAGTTCTTC. It yields the protein CASSSTLSRSLRYNEQFF.

The CDR3 region has the DNA TGTGCCAGCAGTTTAGGGACTAGCGGGAGGGCCGCAGATACGCAGTATTTT. Its protein product is CASSLGTSGRAADTQYF. The chain is built from TRBV27 and TRBJ2-3, with 16 bases that match TRBD2. Per germline, CDR1 MNHEY and CDR2 SMNVEV (reference sequence). Unmatched junction bases numbered 3, after V lost 2 bases and J lost 4 bases. This CDR3 comprises 17 residues.

The chain carries TRBV7-8 and TRBJ2-2; tentative D call: TRBD2 (5 bases). This CDR3 has 16 residues. Trimming left V 1 base short and J 3 bases short, with 12 bases between. Germline loops: CDR1 SGHVS, CDR2 FQNEAQ. As DNA, the CDR3 is TGTGCCAGCAGCTTAGAACCCCGAGGGTACACCGGGGAGCTGTTTTTT. Translating gives CASSLEPRGYTGELFF.

This clone came up once. The chain carries TRBV7-9 and TRBJ2-7; D possibly matches TRBD1 or TRBD2 (5 bases each). The CDR3 has 13 amino acids. Trimming removed 9 bases from V and 0 bases from J, with 12 bases in between. Germline V gene lookup returns CDR1 SEHNR and CDR2 FQNEAQ (reference sequence). The CDR3 DNA sequence: TGTGCCAGTGAAGGGACCTACTCCTACGAGCAGTACTTC. This translates into CASEGTYSYEQYF.

The chain combines TRBV28 with TRBJ2-7, with D perhaps assigned TRBD1 or TRBD2 (5 bases each). This CDR3 comprises 13 residues. Germline CDR1 MDHEN, CDR2 SYDVKM. The germline V and J ends were trimmed by 3 bases and 3 bases, with 9 bases remaining between them. The CDR3 here is CASSLGEIYEQYF. The CDR3 DNA is TGTGCCAGCAGTTTGGGGGAGATCTACGAGCAGTACTTC.

Ten or more counts support this clone. The rearrangement uses TRBV6-5 and TRBJ2-3, with TRBD2 matching 7 bases. The junction had 8 bases not matched to a gene; V was cut back by 3 bases and J by 2 bases. The CDR3 spans 16 residues. Germline loops: CDR1 MNHEY, CDR2 SVGAGI. Written as DNA, the CDR3 is TGTGCCAGCAGTTATTTAGGCGGGGGTAACACAGATACGCAGTATTTT. Its translation is CASSYLGGGNTDTQYF.

The V call is TRBV6-5, the J call TRBJ2-7; D not resolved. CDR1 MNHEY and CDR2 SVGAGI come from the germline V gene. Between the trimmed V and J ends, which lost 3 bases and 6 bases, there was a span of 18 bases. CDR3 size: 15 residues. The CDR3 sequence: CASSYLGLVSSEQYF. In DNA, the CDR3 is TGTGCCAGCAGTTATTTAGGGTTGGTGTCAAGCGAGCAGTACTTC.

The chain uses TRBV6-1 and TRBJ2-7; weak D call: TRBD2 (5 bases). Trimming took 2 bases from V and 9 from J, leaving 17 bases between them. Germline loops: CDR1 MNHNS, CDR2 SASEGT. The CDR3 consists of 14 residues. The CDR3 DNA follows: TGTGCCAGCAGTGAACCCTCCCTTGTAGAGGGGCAGTACTTC. This sequence encodes CASSEPSLVEGQYF.

This clone showed up many times. J is TRBJ2-7 and V is TRBV4-2; 9 bases match TRBD2. The germline V gene has CDR1 LGHNA and CDR2 YNFKEQ. The CDR3 contains 15 residues. V trimming: 0 bases; J trimming: 4 bases; junction bases outside the gene matches: 4. The DNA of the CDR3 is TGTGCCAGCAGCCAAGATGAAGCGGGAGGTTACGAGCAGTACTTC. It specifies CASSQDEAGGYEQYF.

This clone was counted a few times. An end of the junction differs from the germline gene, which may be a read error. V is TRBV7-7 and J is TRBJ2-5; TRBD2 agrees at 7 bases. From germline, CDR1 is SSHAT and CDR2 FNYEAQ (reference sequence). The length of the CDR3 is 19 residues. CDR3 nucleotide sequence: TGTGCTAGCAGCTTCATACCAGTGATTCTAGCGGAGCAACAAGAGACCCAGTACTTC. Translated: CASSFIPVILAEQQETQYF.

This clone turned up a few times. The V call is TRBV25-1, the J call TRBJ2-5; 7 bases line up with TRBD1. CDR1 is MGHDK and CDR2 is SYGVNS in the germline V gene. V gave up 6 bases and J gave up 4 bases; unmatched junction bases: 8. The CDR3 has 14 residues. CDR3 nucleotides: TGTGCCAGCAGAGGGGGCGGACAGGTAGAGACCCAGTACTTC. Amino acid sequence: CASRGGGQVETQYF.

This clone was counted between two and nine times. This rearrangement joins TRBV27 to TRBJ1-5; D perhaps matches TRBD1 (6 bases). The CDR3 covers 15 residues. Trimming removed 6 bases from V and 3 bases from J, with 15 bases in between. Germline values: CDR1 MNHEY, CDR2 SMNVEV (reference sequence). The CDR3, as DNA: TGTGCCAGCAGGCCCGAAGGGGGAAACAATCAGCCCCAGCATTTT. Translated, it gives CASRPEGGNNQPQHF.

The rearrangement joins TRBV11-2 to TRBJ2-7; 10 bases match TRBD1. V was clipped by 3 bases and J by 3 bases; unmatched bases: 5. Germline V lookup: CDR1 SGHAT, CDR2 FQNNGV. This CDR3 region has 15 residues. Here the CDR3 reads CASSFGTGAVYEQYF. The CDR3, as DNA: TGTGCCAGCAGCTTTGGGACAGGGGCCGTCTACGAGCAGTACTTC. Supplemented by reference TRBV11-2 and TRBJ2-7, the full variable domain reads EAGVAQSPRYKIIEKRQSVAFWCNPISGHATLYWYQQILGQGPKLLIQFQNNGVVDDSQLPKDRFSAERLKGVDSTLKIQPAKLEDSAVYLCASSFGTGAVYEQYFGPGTRLTVT.

This clone was seen a handful of times. This sequence joins TRBV6-4 and TRBJ2-3, with TRBD1 matching over 7 bases. V shed 5 bases, J shed 4 bases, and the junction held 6 bases outside the gene matches. The CDR3 sequence is 14 residues long. Germline CDR1 is MRHNA and CDR2 is SNTAGT. The CDR3 reads CASSPSGGPDTQYF. The CDR3 DNA follows: TGTGCCAGCAGTCCGTCAGGGGGACCAGATACGCAGTATTTT.

This clone turned up a few times. The V and J genes are TRBV10-3 and TRBJ2-7; 7 bases align to TRBD1. Trimming took 6 bases from V and 4 from J; bases not matched to a gene: 3. CDR3 length: 12 amino acids. CDR1 and CDR2 (germline): ENHRY, SYGVKD. The CDR3: CAIRGDSYEQYF. CDR3 bases: TGTGCCATCAGAGGGGACAGTTACGAGCAGTACTTC.

The chain employs TRBV25-1 and TRBJ1-4; D perhaps matches TRBD1 (6 bases). Germline CDR1 MGHDK, CDR2 SYGVNS. V dropped 1 base and J dropped 5 bases, with 17 bases sitting between them. The CDR3 extends over 17 amino acids. Here the CDR3 DNA reads TGTGCCAGCAGTGAATTCGAACTGGGACAAAAAAATGAAAAACTGTTTTTT. Its protein is CASSEFELGQKNEKLFF.

This chain uses TRBV14 with TRBJ2-1, with D perhaps matching TRBD1 or TRBD2 (5 bases each). Germline-derived CDR1 and CDR2 are SGHDN and FVKESK. The V gene lost 3 bases and the J gene lost 8 bases, with 17 bases spanning the gap. The CDR3 runs to 15 residues. The CDR3, as DNA: TGTGCCAGCAGCCACCTCGGGACCGACCTAGATGAGCAGTTCTTC. It yields the protein CASSHLGTDLDEQFF.

V and J are TRBV19 and TRBJ2-5; no reliable D call. V shed 10 bases and J shed 5 bases, with 11 bases lying between them. Germline loops: CDR1 LNHDA, CDR2 SQIVND (reference sequence). This CDR3 region has 11 residues. CDR3 nucleotide sequence: TGTGCCATTGAACGACGGGAGACCCAGTACTTC. It encodes CAIERRETQYF.

The genes are TRBV9 and TRBJ2-7, with 10 positions matching TRBD2. The CDR3 extends over 16 amino acids. The trim removed 0 bases at V and 4 bases at J, leaving 7 bases unmatched. Germline loops: CDR1 SGDLS, CDR2 YYNGEE. The CDR3 DNA follows: TGTGCCAGCAGCGTAGGTACTAGCGGGGCCCGGTACGAGCAGTACTTC. As protein: CASSVGTSGARYEQYF.

The chain employs TRBV7-2 and TRBJ2-1, with 7 bases matching TRBD1. The CDR3 has 15 residues. V lost 5 bases and J lost 3; bases outside the gene matches: 7. Germline V gene data show CDR1 as SGHTA and CDR2 as FQGNSA. CDR3 region: CASSQEGAFYNEQFF. The CDR3 DNA reads TGTGCCAGCAGCCAAGAGGGGGCTTTCTACAATGAGCAGTTCTTC.

On this clone: The junction and the germline gene differ at one end; a read error may be behind it. CDR3 coding DNA: TGTGCTAGCAGCTTAGTTCCTTCAGGGCCCGCTGGTGAGCAGTTCTTC. This codes for CASSLVPSGPAGEQFF. The rearrangement joins TRBV7-7 to TRBJ2-1; tentatively, D is TRBD1 (5 bases). CDR3 length: 16 amino acids. The germline gives CDR1 SSHAT, CDR2 FNYEAQ (reference sequence).

Ten or more counts support this clone. This rearrangement joins TRBV5-4 to TRBJ1-1, with no clear D. Between the trimmed V and J ends, which lost 4 bases and 8 bases, there was a span of 9 bases. This CDR3 region has 11 residues. Germline CDR1 reads SGHNT; CDR2 reads YYREEE (reference sequence). CDR3 residues: CASSVLGEAFF. The CDR3 bases are TGTGCCAGCAGCGTCCTTGGGGAAGCTTTCTTT. Full variable domain (rest looked up from reference TRBV5-4 and TRBJ1-1): ETGVTQSPTHLIKTRGQQVTLRCSSQSGHNTVSWYQQALGQGPQFIFQYYREEENGRGNFPPRFSGLQFPNYSSELNVNALELDDSALYLCASSVLGEAFFGQGTRLTVV.

This chain joins TRBV11-3 and TRBJ2-5; D is ambiguous. Germline CDR1 and CDR2: SGHNT and YENEEA. CDR3 length: 13 residues. V dropped 3 bases and J dropped 5 bases, with 10 bases sitting between them. The CDR3 coding sequence is TGTGCCAGCAGCTTTACCAGCGCTGAGACCCAGTACTTC. Its protein is CASSFTSAETQYF.

This clone was counted a few times. The genes are TRBV7-9 and TRBJ1-5; maybe TRBD1 (5 bases). Germline V gives CDR1 SEHNR, CDR2 FQNEAQ (reference sequence). The CDR3 is made up of 13 amino acids. V gave up 5 bases and J gave up 4 bases, with 9 bases separating them. In nucleotides, the CDR3 is TGTGCCAGCAGCGCAGGGCTTAATCAGCCCCAGCATTTT. Amino acids: CASSAGLNQPQHF.